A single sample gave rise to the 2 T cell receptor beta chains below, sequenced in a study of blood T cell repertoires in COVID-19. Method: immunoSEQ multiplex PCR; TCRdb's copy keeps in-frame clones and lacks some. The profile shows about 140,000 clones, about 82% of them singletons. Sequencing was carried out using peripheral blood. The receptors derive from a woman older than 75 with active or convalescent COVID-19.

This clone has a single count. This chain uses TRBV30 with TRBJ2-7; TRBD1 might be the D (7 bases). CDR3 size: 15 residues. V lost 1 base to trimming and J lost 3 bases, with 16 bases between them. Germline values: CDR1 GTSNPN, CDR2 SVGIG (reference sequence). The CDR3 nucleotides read TGTGCCTGGAGTGGGAGGGGGCGTTTGGTCTACGAGCAGTACTTC. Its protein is CAWSGRGRLVYEQYF.

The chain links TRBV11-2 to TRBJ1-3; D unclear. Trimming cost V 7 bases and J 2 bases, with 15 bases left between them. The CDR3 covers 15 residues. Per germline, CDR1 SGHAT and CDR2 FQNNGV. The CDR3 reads CASTQWGATGNTIYF. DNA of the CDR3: TGTGCCAGCACCCAGTGGGGAGCAACTGGAAACACCATATATTTT.